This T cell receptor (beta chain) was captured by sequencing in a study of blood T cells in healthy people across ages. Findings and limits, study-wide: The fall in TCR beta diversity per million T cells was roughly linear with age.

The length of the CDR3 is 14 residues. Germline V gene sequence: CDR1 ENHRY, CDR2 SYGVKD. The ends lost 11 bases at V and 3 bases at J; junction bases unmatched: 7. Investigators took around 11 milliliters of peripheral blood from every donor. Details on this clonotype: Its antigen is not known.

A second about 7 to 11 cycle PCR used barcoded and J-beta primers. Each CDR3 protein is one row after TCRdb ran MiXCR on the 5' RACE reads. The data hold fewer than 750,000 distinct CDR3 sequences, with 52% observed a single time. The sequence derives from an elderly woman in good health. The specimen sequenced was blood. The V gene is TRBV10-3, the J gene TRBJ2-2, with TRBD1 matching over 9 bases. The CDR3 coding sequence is TGTGCCGTCCGGAGACAGGGGGACACCGGGGAGCTGTTTTTT. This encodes CAVRRQGDTGELFF.